The 5 T cell receptor beta chains given below trace back to one sample, sequenced in a study of blood T cell repertoires in COVID-19 (dated by TCRdb to about 2020). The library was obtained by the immunoSEQ multiplex PCR assay. The source is immuneACCESS, and TCRdb retained only in-frame sequences with V and J called. Part of the clones is not carried over; for the studies checked, unresolved V genes explain less than half of this, and the remainder is unexplained. The sample data list roughly 260,000 clones, and almost 90% of these were observed just once. Together, the top ten hold about 10% of the sample. The source material was peripheral blood. The receptors were sampled from a woman in her twenties or thirties with COVID-19, enrolled during active disease.

The rearrangement links TRBV2 to TRBJ1-5; D not resolved. The CDR3 has 15 residues. With 4 bases removed from V and 4 bases from J, the gap between germline ends came to 14 bases. Germline CDR1 is SNHLY and CDR2 is FYNNEI. In nucleotides, the CDR3 is TGTGCCAGCAGTGTTGAGGGCCCGGGGAATCAGCCCCAGCATTTT. Amino acid sequence: CASSVEGPGNQPQHF.

This chain links TRBV3-1 (or the pseudogene TRBV3-2) with TRBJ2-1, with a tentative D call TRBD2 (6 bases). V gave up 1 base and J gave up 7 bases, with 11 bases separating them. This CDR3 comprises 14 residues. CDR1 is LGHDT and CDR2 is YNNKEL in the germline V gene (reference sequence). The CDR3 DNA follows: TGTGCCAGCAGCCAAGCGGGAGCTCGGAATGAGCAGTTCTTC. Its protein product is CASSQAGARNEQFF.

The gene calls are TRBV30 and TRBJ2-1, with 9 bases that match TRBD2. Per the germline V gene, CDR1 is GTSNPN and CDR2 is SVGIG (reference sequence). This CDR3 has 17 residues. With V trimmed by 4 bases and J by 13 bases, 23 bases remained unmatched. In nucleotides, the CDR3 is TGTGCCTGGACCCTAACTCGGACTAGCGAGATTGCGACCGGTCAGTTCTTC. This sequence encodes CAWTLTRTSEIATGQFF.

This clone was observed a single time. The chain joins TRBV28 to TRBJ1-5; D perhaps matches TRBD1 (6 bases). The CDR3 has 16 residues. V lost 6 bases and J 4 bases, leaving 19 bases between the germline ends. In germline, CDR1 is MDHEN, CDR2 SYDVKM. The DNA for the CDR3 is TGTGCCAGCAGGGATGACAGGTCCATAGCAAATCAGCCCCAGCATTTT. This gives the protein CASRDDRSIANQPQHF.

The chain is built from TRBV28 and TRBJ2-7, with 7 nucleotides matching TRBD1. Germline trimming cut 5 bases from V and 4 bases from J; bases unmatched to any gene: 2. Germline V gene lookup returns CDR1 MDHEN and CDR2 SYDVKM. The CDR3 sequence is 12 residues long. CDR3 in DNA: TGTGCCAGCAGTGAGGACAGGTACGAGCAGTACTTC. It translates to CASSEDRYEQYF.